This T cell receptor beta chain originates from a study of T cell changes during pregnancy in multiple sclerosis. The germline V gene encodes CDR1 SGHVS and CDR2 FNYEAQ. The CDR3 has 16 residues. Trimming took 5 bases from V and 3 from J; bases not matched to a gene: 8. The data were produced by immunoSEQ multiplex PCR, yet TCRdb's version contains in-frame clones alone and is incomplete. Of under 50,000 clones listed, 92% are singletons. The sequencing here drew on CD8+ T cells from peripheral blood mononuclear cells, taken before pregnancy. The chain joins TRBV7-6 to TRBJ2-7, with 12 bases aligning to TRBD2. This receptor was obtained from a female donor with multiple sclerosis, enrolled in a pregnancy study. CDR3 region: CASSASTSGSLYEQYF. The DNA of the CDR3 is TGTGCCAGCAGCGCCTCGACTAGCGGGAGCCTCTACGAGCAGTACTTC.